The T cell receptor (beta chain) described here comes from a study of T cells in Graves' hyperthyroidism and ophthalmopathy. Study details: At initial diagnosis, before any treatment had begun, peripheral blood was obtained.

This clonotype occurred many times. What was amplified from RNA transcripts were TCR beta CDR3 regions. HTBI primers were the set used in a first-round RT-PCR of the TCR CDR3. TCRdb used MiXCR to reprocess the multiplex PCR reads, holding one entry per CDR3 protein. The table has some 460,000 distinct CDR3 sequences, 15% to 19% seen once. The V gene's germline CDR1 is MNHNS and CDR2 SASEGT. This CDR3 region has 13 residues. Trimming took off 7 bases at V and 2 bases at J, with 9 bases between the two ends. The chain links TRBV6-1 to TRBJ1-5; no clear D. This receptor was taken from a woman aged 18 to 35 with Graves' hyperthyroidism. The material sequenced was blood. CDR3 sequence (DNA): TGTGCCAGCATTAACGGGGGCAATCAGCCCCAGCATTTT. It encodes CASINGGNQPQHF.